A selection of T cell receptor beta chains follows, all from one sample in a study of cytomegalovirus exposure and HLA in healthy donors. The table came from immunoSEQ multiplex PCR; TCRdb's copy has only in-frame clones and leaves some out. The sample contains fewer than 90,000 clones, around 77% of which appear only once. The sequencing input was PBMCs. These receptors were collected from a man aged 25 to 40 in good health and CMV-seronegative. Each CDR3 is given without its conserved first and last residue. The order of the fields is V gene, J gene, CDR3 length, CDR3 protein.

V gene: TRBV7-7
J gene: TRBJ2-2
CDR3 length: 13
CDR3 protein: ASSARTGNTGELF

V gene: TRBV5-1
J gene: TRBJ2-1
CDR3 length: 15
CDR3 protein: ASSPRPGQSSYNEQF

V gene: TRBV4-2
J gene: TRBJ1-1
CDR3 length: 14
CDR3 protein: ASSQETGRILTEAF

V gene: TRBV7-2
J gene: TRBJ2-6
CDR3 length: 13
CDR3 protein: ASSPQGSGANVLT

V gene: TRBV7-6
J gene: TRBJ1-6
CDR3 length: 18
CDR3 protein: ASSLAAGVQASSYNSPLH

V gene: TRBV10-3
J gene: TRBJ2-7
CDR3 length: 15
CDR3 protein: AISESSGTGRPYEQY

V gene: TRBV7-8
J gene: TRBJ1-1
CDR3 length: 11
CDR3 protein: ASSPQGNTEAF

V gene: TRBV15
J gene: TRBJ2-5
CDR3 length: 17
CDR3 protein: ATSSDQSGAPPLRETQY

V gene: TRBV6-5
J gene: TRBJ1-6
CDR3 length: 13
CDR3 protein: ASQLSDGGNSPLH

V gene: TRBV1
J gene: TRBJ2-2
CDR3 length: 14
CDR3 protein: TSSQDTTSVTGELF

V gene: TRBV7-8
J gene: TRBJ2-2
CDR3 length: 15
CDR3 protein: ASSPRRGQSNTGELF

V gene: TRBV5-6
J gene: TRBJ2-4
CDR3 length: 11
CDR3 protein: ASSQGLGNIQY

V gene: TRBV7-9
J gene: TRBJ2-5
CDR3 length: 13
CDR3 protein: SSSLVGQTQETQY

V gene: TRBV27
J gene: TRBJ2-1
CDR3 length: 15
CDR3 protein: ASSSSTSGSSGNEQF

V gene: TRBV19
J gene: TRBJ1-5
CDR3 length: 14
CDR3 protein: ASSYRRDRNNQPQH

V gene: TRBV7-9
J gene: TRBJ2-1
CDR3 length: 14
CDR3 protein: ASSQKDSSSYNEQF

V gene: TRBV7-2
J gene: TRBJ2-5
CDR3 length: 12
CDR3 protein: ASSEARGAETQY

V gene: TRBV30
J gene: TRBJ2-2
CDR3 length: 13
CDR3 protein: AWSVAGRGTGELF

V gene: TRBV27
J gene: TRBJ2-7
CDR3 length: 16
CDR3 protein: ASSFGHPLGAISYEQY

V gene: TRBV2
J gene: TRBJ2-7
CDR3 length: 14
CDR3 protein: ASQPMGGRNFNEQY

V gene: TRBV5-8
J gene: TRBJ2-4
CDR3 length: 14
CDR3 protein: ASSLGEGSAKNIQY

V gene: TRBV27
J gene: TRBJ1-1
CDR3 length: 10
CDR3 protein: ASSLSGREAF

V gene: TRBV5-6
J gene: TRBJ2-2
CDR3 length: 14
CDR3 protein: ASRQTGVQSGGELF

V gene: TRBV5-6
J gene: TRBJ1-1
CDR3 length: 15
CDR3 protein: ASSLFGRSGREGEAF

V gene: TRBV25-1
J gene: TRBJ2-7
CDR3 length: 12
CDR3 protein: ASSDSVVLYEQY

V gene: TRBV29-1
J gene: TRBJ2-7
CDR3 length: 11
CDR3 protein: SVEKGDAYEQY

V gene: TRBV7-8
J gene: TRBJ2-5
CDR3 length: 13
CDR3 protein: ASSSLTSARETQY

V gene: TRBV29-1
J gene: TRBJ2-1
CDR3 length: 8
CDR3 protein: SAEDNEQF

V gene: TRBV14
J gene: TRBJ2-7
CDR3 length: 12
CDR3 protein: ASSQWARDYEQY

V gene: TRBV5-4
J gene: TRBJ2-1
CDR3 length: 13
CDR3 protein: ASSLNSDSYNEQF

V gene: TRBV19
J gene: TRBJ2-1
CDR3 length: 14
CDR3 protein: ASSRLAGGLMNEQF

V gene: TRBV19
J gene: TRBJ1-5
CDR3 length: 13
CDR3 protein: ASSLGTGYNQPQH

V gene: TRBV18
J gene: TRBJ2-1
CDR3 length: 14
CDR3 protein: ASSTYSGGNINEQF

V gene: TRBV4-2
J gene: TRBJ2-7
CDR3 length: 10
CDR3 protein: ASSQGGYEQY

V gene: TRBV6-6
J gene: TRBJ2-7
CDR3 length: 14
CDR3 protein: ASSYSGQSRPYEQY

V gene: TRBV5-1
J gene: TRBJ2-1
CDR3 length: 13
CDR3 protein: ASSWTSGGAVEQF

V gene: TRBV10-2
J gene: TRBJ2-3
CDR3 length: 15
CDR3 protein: ASSESRTSGGAYTQY

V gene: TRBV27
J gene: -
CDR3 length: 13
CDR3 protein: ASRPLGTALNEQF

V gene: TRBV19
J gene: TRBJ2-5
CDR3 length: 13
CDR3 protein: ASSIGLAGQETQY

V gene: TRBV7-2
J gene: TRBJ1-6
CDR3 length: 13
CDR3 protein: ASSLASGQGSPLH

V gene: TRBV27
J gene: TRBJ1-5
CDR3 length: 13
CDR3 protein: ASSLRVGSNQPQH

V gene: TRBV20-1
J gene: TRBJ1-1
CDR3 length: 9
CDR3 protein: SASEATEAF

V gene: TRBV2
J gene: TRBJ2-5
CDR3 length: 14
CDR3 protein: ASRRDPGTSGGTQY

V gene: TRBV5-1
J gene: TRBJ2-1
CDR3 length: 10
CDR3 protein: ASSGTGTLSL

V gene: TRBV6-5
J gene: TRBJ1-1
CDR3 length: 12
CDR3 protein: ASSGGAWDTEAF